This TCR beta chain was recovered during a study of blood T cells in healthy people across ages. It was with a sample-barcoded 5' primer and a J-beta primer mix that a second PCR of about 6 to 12 cycles was run. TCRdb recomputed calls from the 5' RACE reads with MiXCR, one row per CDR3 protein. The top ten hold roughly a tenth of the sample, which has over 750,000 distinct CDR3 sequences, around 25% seen once. Notes on the study in general: There were more naive CD4+ cells and higher diversity in long-lived donors than in aged donors. Diversity of TCR beta per million T cells declined in a roughly linear way with age.

On this clonotype: As yet, its antigen is unknown.

The CDR3 runs 13 residues. Germline loops: CDR1 DFQATT, CDR2 SNEGSKA (reference sequence). V was pared by 6 bases and J by 4 bases, with 12 bases between. This same sample was also taken into another study, of T cells of mothers and their children. That study adds: All extracted RNA went into cDNA synthesis, 1.5 ug per 15 ul.

The TCR originated in a boy younger than 18 in good health. Sequencing was carried out using blood. The V gene is TRBV20-1, the J gene TRBJ1-4; no clear D gene. CDR3 DNA sequence: TGCAGTGCGTACAGTGCCTATAATGAAAAACTGTTTTTT. This encodes CSAYSAYNEKLFF.